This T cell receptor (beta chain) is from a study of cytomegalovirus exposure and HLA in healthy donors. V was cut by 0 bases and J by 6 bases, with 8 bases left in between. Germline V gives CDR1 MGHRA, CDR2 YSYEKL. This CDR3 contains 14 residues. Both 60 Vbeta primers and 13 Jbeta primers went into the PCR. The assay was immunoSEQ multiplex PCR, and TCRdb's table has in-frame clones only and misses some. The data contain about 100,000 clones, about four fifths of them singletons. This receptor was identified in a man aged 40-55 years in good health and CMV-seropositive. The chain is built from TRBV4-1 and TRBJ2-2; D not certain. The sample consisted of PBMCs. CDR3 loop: CASSQDSVPGELFF. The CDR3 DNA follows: TGCGCCAGCAGCCAAGATTCGGTCCCCGGGGAGCTGTTTTTT.